This entry is about one T cell receptor (beta chain). The antigen remains unidentified. The source of the sample is a study of T cells in localized non-small cell lung cancer. Study-wide results and caveats: Blood T cell density predicted longer survival; adjacent-lung clonality, shorter. Detection in adjacent lung was observed for a median roughly 62 of the top 100 tumor clones. The study sequenced only one region of the tumor. As a result, intratumor heterogeneity could not be excluded and remains possible. Uninvolved adjacent lung had more T cell clonality than any other tissue, topping tumor.

Per germline, CDR1 MNHGY and CDR2 SAAAGT. V gave up 0 bases and J gave up 0 bases, with 12 bases separating them. CDR3 length: 17 residues. Produced via immunoSEQ multiplex PCR; TCRdb's table is partial and in-frame only. The data show about 1,100 clones, with roughly a sixth seen just once and approximately 17% held by the top ten. This material consisted of lung tumor tissue, taken before any cancer treatment. The chain joins TRBV6-8 to TRBJ1-3, with D possibly being TRBD1 (5 bases). The clonotype originates from a woman aged 40-70 years with stage II lung adenocarcinoma. The CDR3 loop is CASSYSGQGSSGNTIYF. Written as DNA, the CDR3 is TGTGCCAGCAGTTACTCGGGGCAGGGAAGCTCTGGAAACACCATATATTTT.